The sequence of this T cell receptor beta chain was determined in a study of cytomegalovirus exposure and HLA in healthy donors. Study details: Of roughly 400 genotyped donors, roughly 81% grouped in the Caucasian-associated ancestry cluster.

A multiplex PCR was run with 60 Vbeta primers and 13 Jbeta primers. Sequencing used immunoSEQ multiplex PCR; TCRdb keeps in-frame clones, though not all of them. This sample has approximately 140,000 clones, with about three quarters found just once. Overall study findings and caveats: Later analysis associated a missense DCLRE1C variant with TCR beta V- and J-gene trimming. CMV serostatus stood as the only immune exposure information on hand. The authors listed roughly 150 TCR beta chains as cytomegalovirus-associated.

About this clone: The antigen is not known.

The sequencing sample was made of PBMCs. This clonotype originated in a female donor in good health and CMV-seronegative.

CDR3 coding DNA: TGTGCCAGCAGTACGGGAAGCGGGAGGTCCTACAATGAGCAGTTCTTC. Translating gives CASSTGSGRSYNEQFF. This chain connects TRBV27 to TRBJ2-1; TRBD2 aligns across 9 bases. CDR3 size: 16 residues. V lost 5 bases and J lost 1; bases outside the gene matches: 6. Per the germline V gene, CDR1 is MNHEY and CDR2 is SMNVEV (reference sequence).